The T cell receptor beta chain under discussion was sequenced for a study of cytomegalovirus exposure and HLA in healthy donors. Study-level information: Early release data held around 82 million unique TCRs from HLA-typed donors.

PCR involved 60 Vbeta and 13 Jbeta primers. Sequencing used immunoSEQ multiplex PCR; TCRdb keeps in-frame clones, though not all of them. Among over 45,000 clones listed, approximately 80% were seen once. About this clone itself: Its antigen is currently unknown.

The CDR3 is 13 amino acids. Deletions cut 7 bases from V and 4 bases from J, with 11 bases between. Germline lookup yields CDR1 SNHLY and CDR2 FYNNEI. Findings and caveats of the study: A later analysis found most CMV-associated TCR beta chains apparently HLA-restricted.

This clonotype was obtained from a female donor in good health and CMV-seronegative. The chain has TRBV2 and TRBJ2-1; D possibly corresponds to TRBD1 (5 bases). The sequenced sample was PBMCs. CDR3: CASKARVYNEQFF. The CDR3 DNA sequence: TGTGCCAGCAAAGCCAGGGTATACAATGAGCAGTTCTTC.